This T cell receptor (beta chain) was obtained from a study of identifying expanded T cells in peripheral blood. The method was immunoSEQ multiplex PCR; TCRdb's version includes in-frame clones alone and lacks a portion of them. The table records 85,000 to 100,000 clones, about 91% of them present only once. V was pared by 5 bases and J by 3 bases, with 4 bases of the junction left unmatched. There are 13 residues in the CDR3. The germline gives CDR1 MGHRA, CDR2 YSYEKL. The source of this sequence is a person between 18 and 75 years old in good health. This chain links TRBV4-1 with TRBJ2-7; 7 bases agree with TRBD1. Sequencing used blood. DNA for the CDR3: TGCGCCAGCAGCAGTCGACAGGGCTACGAGCAGTACTTC. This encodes CASSSRQGYEQYF.